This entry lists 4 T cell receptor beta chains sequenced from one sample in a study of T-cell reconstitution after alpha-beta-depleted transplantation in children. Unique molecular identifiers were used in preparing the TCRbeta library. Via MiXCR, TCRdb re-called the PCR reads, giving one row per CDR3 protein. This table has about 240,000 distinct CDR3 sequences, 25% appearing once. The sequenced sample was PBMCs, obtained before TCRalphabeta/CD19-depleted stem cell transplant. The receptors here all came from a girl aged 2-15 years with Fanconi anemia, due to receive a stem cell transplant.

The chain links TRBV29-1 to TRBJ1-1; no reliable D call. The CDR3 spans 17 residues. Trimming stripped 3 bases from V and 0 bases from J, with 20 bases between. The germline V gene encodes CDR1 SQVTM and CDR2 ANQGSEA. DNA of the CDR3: TGCAGCGTTGATCGGTTCGGTCAGAGAGAGATGAACACTGAAGCTTTCTTT. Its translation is CSVDRFGQREMNTEAFF.

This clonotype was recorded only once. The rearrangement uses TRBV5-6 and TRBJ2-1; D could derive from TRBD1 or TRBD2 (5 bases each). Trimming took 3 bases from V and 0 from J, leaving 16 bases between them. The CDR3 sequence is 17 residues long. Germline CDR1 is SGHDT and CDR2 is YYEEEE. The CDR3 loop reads CASSSTLGTISYNEQFF. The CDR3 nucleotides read TGTGCCAGCAGCTCGACCCTGGGGACCATCTCCTACAATGAGCAGTTCTTC.

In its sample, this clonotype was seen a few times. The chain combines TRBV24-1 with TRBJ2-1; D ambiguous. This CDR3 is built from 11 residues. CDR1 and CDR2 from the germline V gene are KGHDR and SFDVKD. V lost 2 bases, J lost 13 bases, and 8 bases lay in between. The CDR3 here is CATSDWTGQFF. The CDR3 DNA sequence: TGTGCCACCAGTGATTGGACGGGTCAGTTCTTC.

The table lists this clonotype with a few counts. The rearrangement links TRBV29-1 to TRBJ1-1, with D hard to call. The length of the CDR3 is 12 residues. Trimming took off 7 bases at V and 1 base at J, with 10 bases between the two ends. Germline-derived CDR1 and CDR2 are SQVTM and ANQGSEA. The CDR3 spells CSALGSNTEAFF. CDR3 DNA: TGCAGCGCCTTGGGTTCGAACACTGAAGCTTTCTTT.